This T cell receptor (beta chain) was retrieved from a study of regulatory T cells in long-lasting Graves disease (dated by TCRdb to 2020 to 2022). Context from the whole study: In the newly diagnosed Graves' disease group, patients had been taking antithyroid drugs for less than 3 months. This study used TCR sequencing and RNA sequencing of peripheral blood to compare persistent Graves' disease patients against newly diagnosed Graves' disease patients. The study was registered as a clinical trial and conducted in China. A total of some 35 samples underwent TCR sequencing: about 13 from persistent and some 20 from newly diagnosed Graves' disease patients.

Study-wide conclusions, independent of this receptor: Sequencing and analysis were limited to the TCR beta chain. Because the primary lesion, thyroid tissue, could not be accessed, the study looked at peripheral blood alone. The authors acknowledged the small sample size as a limitation that may reduce accuracy. A larger number of public clonotypes was shared among persistent patients (around 2,700) than among newly diagnosed patients (roughly 970). Persistent disease showed preferential use of TRBV28, TRBJ1-2 and TRBJ2-5, whereas newly diagnosed disease favored TRBV20-1 and TRBJ2-1. Compared with newly diagnosed patients, persistent Graves' disease patients had lower TCR Shannon entropy and fewer highly expanded clones, which suggests clonal expansion.

The library was prepared using multiplex PCR. Sequenced using an Illumina HiSeq 4000. iRepertoire HTBI primers and Arm-PCR amplification of CDR3 regions were used to construct TCR beta libraries. Before sequencing, the PCR products underwent gel purification. Per the authors' processing: Gene usage analysis of CDR3 amino acid clonotypes used the 62 TRBV and more than 13 TRBJ segments found across samples. COPE and FqMerger were used to merge the filtered high-quality paired reads into contigs. BLAST was used to align contigs to IMGT TRBV, TRBD and TRBJ reference genes, with CDR3 defined following IMGT. Any clonotype with a frequency above 0.1% was counted as a highly expanded clone. Shannon entropy served as the measure of repertoire diversity, while the Gini coefficient captured V-J evenness. Clonotypes shared by more than one individual were considered public. TCRdb reanalyzed the raw reads on its own, using fastp at Q25 for trimming and MiXCR for clone calling, and kept in-frame beta chains. Rows are combined by CDR3 protein, so each entry shows the most common genes and DNA. Clone size and V and J calls follow TCRdb, not the original study. Here the sample has roughly 500,000 distinct CDR3 sequences; 12% to 15% occur a single time. The leading ten clones occupy under 20% of the sample.

On this clonotype itself: No cognate antigen has been identified for it. Per-nucleotide qualities are absent, and no much larger clonotype sits a single base away.

This sample's time point label indicates: newly diagnosed GD, antithyroid drugs for less than 3 months. For both TCR sequencing and RNA sequencing, RNA was extracted from PBMCs in TRIzol. Graves' disease was diagnosed according to American Thyroid Association guidelines. Patients for the study were recruited at an endocrinology department in Xi'an, China. Each patient gave about 8.1 milliliters of peripheral blood, collected in an EDTA anticoagulant tube. PBMCs were isolated by Ficoll Paque Plus density gradient separation without further T cell sorting. An Agilent 2100 Bioanalyzer and agarose gel were used to assess RNA quality, and a NanoDrop 2000 was used to measure RNA concentration. Unmatched junction bases come to 5, with V trimmed by 1 base and J by 5 bases. The germline V gene encodes CDR1 KGHDR and CDR2 SFDVKD. The CDR3 holds 16 amino acids from the cysteine to the phenylalanine. The read is trimmed to its CDR3 DNA, 48 bases read in frame from base 1.

This sample also belongs to another study, concerning T cells in Graves' hyperthyroidism and ophthalmopathy. Reported in the second study: Graves' hyperthyroidism was defined as stable when no progression to ophthalmopathy occurred over 18 months of follow-up. The hyperthyroidism patients were between 18 and 65 years old and newly diagnosed, with a disease duration of less than 2 months. Patients with uncontrolled infections, other autoimmune diseases, pregnancy or lactation were excluded. Diagnoses relied on clinical symptoms, serum thyroxine and TRAb, thyroid ultrasound and orbital computed tomography. A first-round RT-PCR of the TCR CDR3 used the HTBI primer set with the Qiagen OneStep RT-PCR kit. Most expanded thyroid clonotypes (frequency above 0.001) were also detected in blood, a finding suggesting that blood repertoires may reflect thyroid immune responses. Ophthalmopathy was separated from stable hyperthyroidism by a 13 V-J signature model, with roughly 88% sensitivity and roughly 81% specificity obtained in cross-validation and 80%/75% obtained in testing. During validation, the model predicted progression to ophthalmopathy a median of about 6.5 months ahead of onset, with approximately 70% sensitivity and roughly 75% specificity. To identify distinguishing TCR V-J signatures, a discovery cohort of around 100 patients was used, comprising 43 with Graves' ophthalmopathy and under 60 with stable Graves' hyperthyroidism. Whether ophthalmopathy could be predicted prospectively was tested in an independent validation cohort made up of approximately 19 hyperthyroidism patients plus 17 patients who later progressed to ophthalmopathy. For training and testing, the roughly 100 patients in the discovery cohort were randomly divided in a 7:3 ratio. Thyroid tissue and blood T-cell repertoires from six Graves' hyperthyroidism patients were also compared in the study. After sampling, hyperthyroidism patients received methimazole starting at 30 mg daily, and ophthalmopathy patients received high-dose intravenous methylprednisolone. A second multiplex PCR round built the libraries, followed by size selection and purification. Paired-end sequencing of the libraries was performed with 100 bp reads on an Illumina HiSeq2000. SOAPnuke was used to process the raw data, throwing out any read that contained adapters or uncalled bases, had a mean Phred below 15, or lacked an exact constant-primer or identifier match. COPE v1.2.5 was used to merge the high-quality paired reads, and each unique nucleotide sequence was defined as a clonotype. MiTCR v1.1 was used to align clonotypes to the IMGT TRBV, TRBD and TRBJ reference segments. Analysis was restricted to V-J combinations with a frequency above 0.0001, which covered 98% to 99.2% of repertoires. A TCS score was defined as the ratio of F50 (clonal expansion) to E x V (chaos), with BLOSUM62-based TCRdist applied between CDR3 peptides within each V-J. Welch's t-statistics and random forest reduced several hundred V-J features to 13, which were used in a naive Bayes classifier (R e1071). No statistical method was used to set the sample size in advance, and investigators knew the group allocation. The paper describes TCR Vbeta CDR3 sequencing of 140 or so peripheral blood samples, made up of around 41 ophthalmopathy patients, 70 to 75 hyperthyroidism patients and some 17 progressor patients.

The sequence is built from TRBV24-1 and TRBJ2-1; TRBD1 matches 9 bases in the middle. The origin of this receptor is a woman between 45 and 60 years old with Graves disease. Donor details come from another sample of the same person, matched by shared clones. The sequences come from peripheral blood mononuclear cells (PBMCs), collected at new diagnosis, from a patient treated with antithyroid drugs. At the DNA level, the sequence is TGTGCCACCAGTGATTTAGGGACAGGGCCGAACAATGAGCAGTTCTTC. Translated, this gives CATSDLGTGPNNEQFF.